This T cell receptor (beta chain) appears in the sequencing data of a study of blood T cells in healthy people across ages. The germline V gene encodes CDR1 SSHAT and CDR2 FNYEAQ (reference sequence). The CDR3 has 16 residues. Primers used in a second PCR of roughly 6 to 12 cycles were a sample-barcoded 5' primer and a J-beta primer mix. MiXCR, applied by TCRdb to the 5' RACE reads, yields one record per CDR3 protein. The sample shows roughly 930,000 distinct CDR3 sequences, about 48% of them seen only once. Donation came from healthy Caucasian individuals in Russia who were aged about 6 to 100. This clonotype was counted between two and nine times. The junction does not match germline at one end; this may be a read error.

V gene TRBV7-7 combines with J gene TRBJ2-3; D is undetermined. The sample was blood. The receptor was isolated from a man aged 25-45 years in good health. CDR3 amino acids: CASSLAGPTGTDTQYF. The CDR3 region has the DNA TGTGCTAGCAGCTTGGCCGGGCCCACCGGCACAGATACGCAGTATTTT.